Given below is one T cell receptor beta chain in context. The target of this receptor is not known. No base quality values were provided; no much bigger clone lies one nucleotide off. Each donor gave one peripheral blood draw, averaging roughly 100 mL, which was collected into heparinised tubes. A BD FACSAria II and a panel including CD45RO, CCR7, CD25, CD127, CD95 and CD27 were used to sort naive, central memory, regulatory and stem cell-like memory CD4+ T cells. A purity above 95% was achieved for all sorted populations. PBMCs were separated immediately by Lymphoprep density gradient centrifugation and were stained directly, without being cultured. To minimize batch effects, samples were stained and sorted in pairs, one healthy donor with one patient per experiment. All of the isolated RNA was reverse transcribed with the High Capacity cDNA Reverse Transcription Kit, so expressed TCRB transcripts were sequenced. Naive, central memory and regulatory T cell samples underwent deep immunoSEQ sequencing, averaging about 3.57 million total reads per sample. Sorted cells were lysed in RLT buffer, and RNA was extracted using DNase-treated RNeasy Micro or Mini kits according to cell number. To prevent cross-contamination, each cell subset was processed individually, whereas patient and healthy donor samples were processed jointly. The immunoSEQ multiplex PCR was used to amplify TCRB sequences from cDNA, yielding 87-bp fragments that span the CDR3 region. Sequencing of the amplicons was done on the Illumina HiSeq platform. The authors' analysis ran thus. Synthetic template baselines were used to correct PCR bias computationally, reads within Hamming distance 2 were collapsed together, and singletons that could not be merged were discarded. Reads were aligned against IMGT to assign V, D and J genes, CDR3 length and insertions or deletions at six rearrangement sites. Within each subset, clonotype counts were normalized to sorted cell number, after which true diversity and Gini coefficients were computed with the tcR R package. The overlap coefficient, calculated on TCRB nucleotide sequences, was used to quantify repertoire sharing. What TCRdb holds here is the immuneACCESS table cut down to in-frame rearrangements. Part of the clones is not present; checked against another copy, under half of the missing clones reflect an unresolved V gene, and the others are unexplained. That table supplies the V and J calls and clone size; D and trimming were determined from the DNA. The sample table records 100,000 to 150,000 clones; approximately 9% of these occur just once. The top ten clonotypes cover about 0.7% of the sample.

This sample is part of a study of beta chain features in type 1 diabetes (dated by TCRdb to 2016 to 2019). General notes on the study: Mean age, gender distribution, total cell number and subset yield did not differ between patients and healthy donors. A total of 107,917,701 sorted cells were examined across all samples, and RNA yield correlated strongly with the number of cells per subset. In the study, recently diagnosed type 1 diabetes patients and matched healthy donors were compared on the TCRB repertoires of their sorted circulating CD4+ T cell subsets. Whereas all 28 donors provided naive and central memory subsets, regulatory and stem cell-like memory subsets were isolated from just 8 patients and about 8 healthy donors.

The germline V gene encodes CDR1 SGHNT and CDR2 YYREEE (reference sequence). V and J are trimmed by 0 bases and 0 bases, and the gene matches miss 8 bases of the junction. Inclusive of the bounding cysteine and phenylalanine, the CDR3 is 17 residues long. Kept here is only the CDR3 DNA, which spans 51 bases and is read in frame from base 1. Results and caveats for the whole study, not just this receptor: At VDJ recombination sites, patients with type 1 diabetes made fewer insertions and deleted more nucleotides, a pattern implying thymic rearrangement abnormalities. HLA sub-analyses involved small numbers of individuals, so any influence of HLA type on TCRB rearrangement remained unresolved. Naive, central memory and regulatory TCRB repertoires appeared to be more alike among patients than among healthy donors. PCR may preferentially amplify shorter templates, but because patient and control samples were amplified and corrected together, any resulting skew would affect both groups equally. Because cDNA rather than genomic DNA was sequenced, highly expressing activated cells could have been over-represented, although no difference in activation and CD3 levels was found between groups. A moderate but significant shortening of TCRB CDR3 length was observed in type 1 diabetes patients in all four CD4+ subsets.

The sample taken for sequencing was central memory CD4+ T cells from blood. This clonotype was obtained from a man aged 30 to 39 with type 1 diabetes. The rearrangement combines TRBV5-4 with TRBJ2-7; the junction holds 8 bases that match TRBD2. Here is the DNA: TGTGCCAGCAGCTTGGGTCCCCAGCGGGGGCTCTCCTACGAGCAGTACTTC. Its amino acids are CASSLGPQRGLSYEQYF. The CDR3, completed at both ends by the reference TRBV5-4 and TRBJ2-7 genes, gives the full variable domain ETGVTQSPTHLIKTRGQQVTLRCSSQSGHNTVSWYQQALGQGPQFIFQYYREEENGRGNFPPRFSGLQFPNYSSELNVNALELDDSALYLCASSLGPQRGLSYEQYFGPGTRLTVT.